This T cell receptor (beta chain) was sequenced for a study of blood T cell repertoires in COVID-19 (dated by TCRdb to about 2020). At the level of the whole study: The collaborator samples originated in the United States, Italy and Spain and spanned the acute and convalescent phases of COVID-19. The prospective study material was composed of cDNA or gDNA derived from T cells, B-cell-depleted T cells, or PBMCs. The dataset comprised deeply sampled blood TCRbeta repertoires from subjects exposed to, actively infected with, or recovered from COVID-19. The repertoires were released in a freely available public database meant as a resource for research on the immune response to SARS-CoV-2. The samples were drawn from the first 160 participants of the ongoing ImmuneRACE study and from over a thousand subjects provided by 6 global collaborators. A de-identified subject ID, COVID-19 status, age in years and sex were almost always included in the sample metadata. Where available, HLA class I and class II types were taken from metadata supplied by the sample provider and were not determined by assay-based typing. Study-level results and caveats: Clinical and demographic metadata were provided uncurated, with the amount varying by source and participant.

Each collaborating institution followed its own protocols to collect whole blood in K2EDTA tubes. Collaborator samples were shipped for TCRbeta analysis as frozen whole blood, isolated PBMCs, or DNA extracted from either sample type. Note on this clone: What this receptor recognizes is not known. No quality values exist for individual bases; no much larger clone is one base distant.

TCRbeta CDR3 regions were amplified from genomic DNA by means of the immunoSEQ Assay, a bias-controlled multiplex PCR. The study's own analysis went as follows. Within the assay, amplification of reference gene primers was used to estimate how many nucleated cells each sample contained. To quantify the absolute abundance of each unique TCRbeta CDR3 rearrangement, sequence reads were collapsed and filtered. For each sample, productive Simpson clonality was calculated by taking the square root of Simpson's diversity index across productive rearrangements. Sourced from immuneACCESS, this table was stored by TCRdb with only in-frame sequences that have V and J called. A share of the clones is absent; for the studies checked, an unresolved V gene accounts for under half, and the remainder has no known explanation. V, J and clone size are taken as reported in that table, and D and trimming were inferred from the DNA itself. This sample gives roughly 190,000 clones in total; around nine tenths of them show up just once. The ten largest make up around 3.5% of the sample.

CDR1 and CDR2, looked up from the germline V gene, are SGHVS and FQNEAQ. The CDR3 runs 13 residues from the cysteine to the phenylalanine. The read is trimmed to its CDR3 DNA, 39 bases read in frame from base 1. V is cut by 6 bases and J by 2 bases, and the space between the germline ends is 9 bases. Recombination connected TRBV7-8 to TRBJ2-3, with TRBD2 tentatively as D gene (5 bases match). The clonotype originates from a man in his sixties or seventies with acute or convalescent COVID-19. Source material: peripheral blood. The CDR3 sequence is CASRGDNTDTQYF. The nucleotide sequence reads TGTGCCAGCAGGGGAGATAACACAGATACGCAGTATTTT.